The 2 T cell receptor beta chains below were found in one sample sequenced in a study of CD4 T cell repertoires in COVID-19. Here immunoSEQ multiplex PCR was the method, and the copy in TCRdb shows in-frame clones only, minus some. The data hold about 75,000 clones, with about 83% observed a single time. The specimen comprised CD4+ T cells from peripheral blood, sampled after recovery from COVID-19. These TCRs come from a human donor who had COVID-19.

This clone was detected only a few times. The chain recombines TRBV9 with TRBJ2-3; D is perhaps TRBD1 or TRBD2 (6 bases each). Germline V lookup: CDR1 SGDLS, CDR2 YYNGEE. The CDR3 is 15 residues long. V lost 6 bases and J 0 bases, leaving 14 bases between the germline ends. The chain's CDR3 is CASTLGGPSTDTQYF. CDR3 in DNA: TGTGCCAGCACGCTGGGGGGCCCCAGCACAGATACGCAGTATTTT.

V is TRBV29-1 and J is TRBJ1-1, with D perhaps matching TRBD1 (6 bases). Germline values: CDR1 SQVTM, CDR2 ANQGSEA. Trimming removed 8 bases at V and 1 base at J, with 14 bases between. The CDR3 runs 13 residues. DNA for the CDR3: TGCAGCTCTCGGGGGGGCCCGAACACTGAAGCTTTCTTT. It yields the protein CSSRGGPNTEAFF.